A selection of T cell receptor beta chains follows, all from one sample in a study of post-analysis software for immune sequencing data. TCRdb passed the PCR reads through MiXCR, listing each CDR3 protein once. The profile shows about 820,000 distinct CDR3 sequences, roughly half of them singletons. Sequencing was carried out using blood. These receptors came from a girl between 5 and 17 years old with multiple sclerosis. Each CDR3 is given with its conserved first and last residue. Fields, in order: J gene, V gene, clone size, D gene, CDR3 protein, CDR3 DNA. A D gene is named only where the DNA matches it firmly. Expanded clones are given a class, and other clones once, few, many or no size at all.

>TRBJ2-7|TRBV29-1|once|TRBD1
CSVRTGGIYNEQYF
TGCAGCGTCCGCACAGGGGGCATTTACAATGAGCAGTACTTC
>TRBJ2-7|TRBV12-3/TRBV12-4|few|-
CASSTRSFWVPLGEQYF
TGTGCCAGCAGCACTCGTAGTTTTTGGGTTCCTCTAGGGGAGCAGTACTTC
>TRBJ1-2|TRBV5-1|-|-
CASSLAEGINYGYTF
TGCGCCAGCAGCTTGGCCGAGGGGATTAACTATGGCTACACCTTC
>TRBJ2-1|TRBV7-2|-|-
CASSLAPASSSYNEQFF
TGTGCCAGCAGCTTAGCGCCGGCGTCTAGCTCCTACAATGAGCAGTTCTTC
>TRBJ2-7|TRBV12-5|-|-
CASGFLEYEQYF
TGTGCTAGTGGTTTCCTAGAATACGAGCAGTACTTC
>TRBJ2-7|TRBV12-3/TRBV12-4|-|-
CASTEGFDEQYF
TGTGCCAGCACCGAGGGGTTTGACGAGCAGTACTTC
>TRBJ2-7|TRBV15|few|-
CATSRDDGYEQYF
TGTGCCACCAGCAGAGATGATGGCTACGAGCAGTACTTC
>TRBJ1-1|TRBV7-2|few|-
CASSSLGAGGTEAFF
TGTGCCAGCAGCTCACTAGGTGCCGGTGGCACTGAAGCTTTCTTT
>TRBJ1-5|TRBV28|-|TRBD1
CASRLAGQGTYSNQPQHF
TGTGCCAGCAGACTGGCGGGACAGGGAACTTATAGCAATCAGCCCCAGCATTTT
>TRBJ2-1|TRBV20-1|-|TRBD2
CSATPGLAGGPSSVYEQFF
TGCAGTGCTACCCCCGGACTAGCGGGAGGGCCCTCTTCTGTCTATGAGCAGTTCTTC
>TRBJ1-2|TRBV30|-|-
CAWRQDYYGYTF
TGTGCCTGGAGACAGGACTACTATGGCTACACCTTC
>TRBJ1-5|TRBV7-6|few|-
CASSSRGNQPQHF
TGTGCCAGCAGCTCGCGGGGCAATCAGCCCCAGCATTTT
>TRBJ2-7|TRBV6-1|-|-
CASSEAWGTPYEQYF
TGTGCCAGCAGTGAAGCGTGGGGGACCCCGTACGAGCAGTACTTC
>TRBJ2-7|TRBV20-1|-|-
CSARDDGRTYEQYF
TGCAGTGCTAGAGATGATGGGAGGACCTACGAGCAGTACTTC
>TRBJ2-7|TRBV6-6|-|-
CASSYSAGVGYEQYF
TGTGCCAGCAGTTACTCGGCAGGGGTGGGGTACGAGCAGTACTTC